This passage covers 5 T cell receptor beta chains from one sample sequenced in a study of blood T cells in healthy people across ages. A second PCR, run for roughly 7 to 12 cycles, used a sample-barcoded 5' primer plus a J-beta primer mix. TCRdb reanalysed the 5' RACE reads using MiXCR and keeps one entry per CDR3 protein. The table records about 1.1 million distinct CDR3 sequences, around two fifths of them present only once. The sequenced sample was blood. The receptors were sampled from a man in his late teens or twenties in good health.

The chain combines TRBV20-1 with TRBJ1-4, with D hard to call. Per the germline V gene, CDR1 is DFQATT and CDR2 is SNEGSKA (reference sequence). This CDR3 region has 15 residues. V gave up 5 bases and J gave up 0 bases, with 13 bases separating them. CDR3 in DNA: TGCAGTGCTCCGGACGTATCTGCAACTAATGAAAAACTGTTTTTT. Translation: CSAPDVSATNEKLFF.

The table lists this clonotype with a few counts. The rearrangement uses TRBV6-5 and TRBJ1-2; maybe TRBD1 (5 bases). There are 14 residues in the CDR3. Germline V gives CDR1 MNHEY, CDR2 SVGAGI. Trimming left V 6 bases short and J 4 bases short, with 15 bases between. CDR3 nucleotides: TGTGCCAGCAGGCCGCTGGTGGGACTCTATGGCTACACCTTC. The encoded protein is CASRPLVGLYGYTF.

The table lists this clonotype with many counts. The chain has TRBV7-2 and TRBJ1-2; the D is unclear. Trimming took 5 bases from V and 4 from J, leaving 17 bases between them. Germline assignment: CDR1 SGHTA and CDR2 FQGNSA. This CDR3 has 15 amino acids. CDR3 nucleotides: TGTGCCAGCAGCCCCGCCAGGCCTTCGAGCTATGGCTACACCTTC. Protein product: CASSPARPSSYGYTF.

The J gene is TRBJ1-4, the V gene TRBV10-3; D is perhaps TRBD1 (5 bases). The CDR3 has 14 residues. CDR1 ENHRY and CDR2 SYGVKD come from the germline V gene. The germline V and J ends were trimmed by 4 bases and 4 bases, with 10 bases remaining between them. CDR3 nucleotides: TGTGCCATCAGTGCCGGGACGGATAATGAAAAACTGTTTTTT. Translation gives CAISAGTDNEKLFF.

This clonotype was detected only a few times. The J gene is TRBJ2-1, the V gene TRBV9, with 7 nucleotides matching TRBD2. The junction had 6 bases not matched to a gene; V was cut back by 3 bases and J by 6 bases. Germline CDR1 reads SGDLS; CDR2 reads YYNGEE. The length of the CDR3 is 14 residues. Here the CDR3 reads CASSEGGGTNEQFF. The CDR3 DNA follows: TGTGCCAGCAGCGAGGGCGGGGGAACCAATGAGCAGTTCTTC.